What follows describes a single T cell receptor (beta chain). What it recognizes is unknown. The germline CDR1 and CDR2 sequences are SQVTM and ANQGSEA. This CDR3 comprises 16 residues. The entry originates in a study of monozygotic twins with inflammatory bowel disease. Study-level results: Healthy co-twins had higher TCRbeta inverse Simpson diversity than their IBD twins. Healthy twins showed more clonotype sharing with others than IBD patients, especially patients with disease activity.

Eight reactions per sample, run separately, yielded cDNA. Template switching added UMIs carrying a 6-nucleotide sample barcode. TCRdb reprocessed the 5' RACE reads and keeps a single row for each CDR3 protein, giving no DNA. Recorded for this sample: hundreds of thousands of distinct CDR3 sequences. Sequenced sample: blood. The chain has TRBV29-1 and TRBJ2-1. The clonotype originates from a human donor with ulcerative colitis or Crohn's disease, or a healthy co-twin of an affected twin (not recorded which). CDR3 sequence reads: CSAERPGGSSYNEQFF.